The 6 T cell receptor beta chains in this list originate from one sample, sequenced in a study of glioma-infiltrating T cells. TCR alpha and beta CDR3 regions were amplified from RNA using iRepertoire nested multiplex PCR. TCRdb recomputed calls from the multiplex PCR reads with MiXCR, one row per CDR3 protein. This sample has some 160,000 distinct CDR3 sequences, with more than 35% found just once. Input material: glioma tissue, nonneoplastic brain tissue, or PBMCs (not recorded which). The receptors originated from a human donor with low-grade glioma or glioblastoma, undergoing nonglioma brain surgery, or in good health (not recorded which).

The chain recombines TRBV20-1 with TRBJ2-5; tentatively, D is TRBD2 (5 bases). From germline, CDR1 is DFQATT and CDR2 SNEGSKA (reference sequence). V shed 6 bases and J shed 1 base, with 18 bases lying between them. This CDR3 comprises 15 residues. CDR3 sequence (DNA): TGCAGTGCCCCGAACCCCTGCGGGTCCCAAGAGACCCAGTACTTC. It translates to CSAPNPCGSQETQYF.

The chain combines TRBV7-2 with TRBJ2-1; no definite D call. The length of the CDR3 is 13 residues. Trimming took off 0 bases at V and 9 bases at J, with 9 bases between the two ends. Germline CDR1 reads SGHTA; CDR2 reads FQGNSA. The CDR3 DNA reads TGTGCCAGCAGCTTAGCGCGACTTGGTGAGCAGTTCTTC. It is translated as CASSLARLGEQFF.

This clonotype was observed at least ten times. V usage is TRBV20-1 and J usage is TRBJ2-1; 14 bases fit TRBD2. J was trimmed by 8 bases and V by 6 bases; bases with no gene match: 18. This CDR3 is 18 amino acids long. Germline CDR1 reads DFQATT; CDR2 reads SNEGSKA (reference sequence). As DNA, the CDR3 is TGCAGTGCCACCCCCCGACTAGCGGGAGGGCCTTATGGTGATGAGCAGTTCTTC. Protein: CSATPRLAGGPYGDEQFF.

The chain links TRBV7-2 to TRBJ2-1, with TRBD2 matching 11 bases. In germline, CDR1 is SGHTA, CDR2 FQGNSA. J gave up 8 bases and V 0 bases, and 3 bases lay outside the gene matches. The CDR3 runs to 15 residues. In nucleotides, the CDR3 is TGTGCCAGCAGCTTAGCCATAGCGGGAGGGGATGAGCAGTTCTTC. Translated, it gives CASSLAIAGGDEQFF.

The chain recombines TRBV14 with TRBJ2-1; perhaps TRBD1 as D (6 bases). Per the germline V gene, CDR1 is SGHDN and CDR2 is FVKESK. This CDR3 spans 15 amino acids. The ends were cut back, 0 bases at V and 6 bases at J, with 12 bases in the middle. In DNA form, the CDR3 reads TGTGCCAGCAGCCAAGATTGGACAGCAATCAATGAGCAGTTCTTC. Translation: CASSQDWTAINEQFF.

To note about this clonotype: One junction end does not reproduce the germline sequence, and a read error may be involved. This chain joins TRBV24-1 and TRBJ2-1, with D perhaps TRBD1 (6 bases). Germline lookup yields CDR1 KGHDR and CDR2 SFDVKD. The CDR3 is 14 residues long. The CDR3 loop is CATSESGQSNKQFF. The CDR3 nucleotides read TGTGCCACCAGTGAGTCTGGACAGAGCAATAAGCAGTTCTTC.